Listed below are T cell receptor beta chains from one sample, sequenced in a study of T-cell memory formation after mild COVID-19. TCRdb reprocessed the 5' RACE reads with MiXCR, giving one entry per CDR3 protein. Here the sample spans 270,000 or so distinct CDR3 sequences, roughly 17% being singletons. The specimen sequenced was PBMCs or a T cell subset sorted from them (not recorded which). The receptors here all came from a man younger than 35 who had mild COVID-19 (a few samples of this study predate the infection). Cell type and time point are not known. Each CDR3 is given with its conserved first and last residue. D genes are given only for firm matches. For some rows the clone size is stated as once, few or many, or as a class when expanded; others skip it.

V gene: TRBV7-8; clone size: -; J gene: TRBJ2-1; D gene: -; CDR3 protein: CASSPRTRSNEQFF; CDR3 DNA: TGTGCCAGCAGCCCGCGGACACGCAGCAATGAGCAGTTCTTC
V gene: TRBV5-8; clone size: -; J gene: TRBJ2-7; D gene: TRBD2; CDR3 protein: CASSLLASGHYEQYF; CDR3 DNA: TGTGCCAGCAGCTTGCTGGCTAGCGGTCACTACGAGCAGTACTTC
V gene: TRBV11-2; clone size: many; J gene: TRBJ1-5; D gene: -; CDR3 protein: CASRILMGGSNQPQHF; CDR3 DNA: TGTGCCAGCAGGATCCTGATGGGGGGAAGCAATCAGCCCCAGCATTTT
V gene: TRBV5-1; clone size: few; J gene: TRBJ1-1; D gene: -; CDR3 protein: CASSLGWGEVTEAFF; CDR3 DNA: TGCGCCAGCAGCTTGGGGTGGGGCGAGGTCACTGAAGCTTTCTTT
V gene: TRBV11-3; clone size: once; J gene: TRBJ2-3; D gene: -; CDR3 protein: CASSLVGVTDTQYF; CDR3 DNA: TGTGCCAGCAGCTTAGTGGGGGTCACAGATACGCAGTATTTT
V gene: TRBV5-1; clone size: few; J gene: TRBJ1-2; D gene: -; CDR3 protein: CASSFDRRYGYTF; CDR3 DNA: TGCGCCAGCAGCTTCGACAGGCGGTATGGCTACACCTTC
V gene: TRBV28; clone size: many; J gene: TRBJ1-6; D gene: TRBD1; CDR3 protein: CASSLGTGVNSPLHF; CDR3 DNA: TGTGCCAGCAGTTTGGGGACAGGGGTTAATTCACCCCTCCACTTT
V gene: TRBV4-3; clone size: -; J gene: TRBJ1-1; D gene: TRBD1; CDR3 protein: CASSRGQGRGLSAEAFF; CDR3 DNA: TGCGCCAGCAGCCGAGGACAGGGCAGAGGGTTGAGCGCTGAAGCTTTCTTT
V gene: TRBV4-3; clone size: -; J gene: TRBJ1-5; D gene: TRBD1; CDR3 protein: CASSQEDREQPQHF; CDR3 DNA: TGCGCCAGCAGCCAAGAAGACAGGGAACAGCCCCAGCATTTT
V gene: TRBV4-1; clone size: few; J gene: TRBJ1-4; D gene: -; CDR3 protein: CASSQGWGANEKLFF; CDR3 DNA: TGCGCCAGCAGCCAGGGGTGGGGGGCTAATGAAAAACTGTTTTTT
V gene: TRBV5-1; clone size: -; J gene: TRBJ2-5; D gene: TRBD2; CDR3 protein: CASSLAWGGLEQETQYF; CDR3 DNA: TGCGCCAGCAGCTTGGCCTGGGGGGGTCTTGAACAAGAGACCCAGTACTTC
V gene: TRBV6-2/TRBV6-3; clone size: -; J gene: TRBJ2-7; D gene: -; CDR3 protein: CASSYSTVRRGEQYF; CDR3 DNA: TGTGCCAGCAGTTACTCTACCGTTCGCCGGGGGGAGCAGTACTTC
V gene: TRBV6-5; clone size: many; J gene: TRBJ1-5; D gene: TRBD1; CDR3 protein: CASSYRGTGGQPQHF; CDR3 DNA: TGTGCCAGCAGTTACAGGGGGACAGGTGGGCAGCCCCAGCATTTT
V gene: TRBV6-4; clone size: -; J gene: TRBJ2-3; D gene: -; CDR3 protein: CASSADSTDTQYF; CDR3 DNA: TGTGCCAGCAGCGCCGACAGCACAGATACGCAGTATTTT
V gene: TRBV7-8; clone size: -; J gene: TRBJ2-7; D gene: -; CDR3 protein: CASSSGRLYEQYF; CDR3 DNA: TGTGCCAGCAGCTCGGGACGTTTATACGAGCAGTACTTC
V gene: TRBV6-4; clone size: -; J gene: TRBJ1-6; D gene: TRBD1; CDR3 protein: CASSEEGAWNSPLHF; CDR3 DNA: TGTGCCAGCAGTGAGGAGGGGGCCTGGAATTCACCCCTCCACTTT
V gene: TRBV7-9; clone size: -; J gene: TRBJ2-3; D gene: -; CDR3 protein: CASSVSQATDTQYF; CDR3 DNA: TGTGCCAGCAGCGTCAGTCAAGCCACAGATACGCAGTATTTT
V gene: TRBV12-3/TRBV12-4; clone size: many; J gene: TRBJ2-7; D gene: TRBD2; CDR3 protein: CASSLGAGVYEQYF; CDR3 DNA: TGTGCCAGCAGTTTAGGAGCGGGAGTCTACGAGCAGTACTTC
V gene: TRBV23-1; clone size: few; J gene: TRBJ2-1; D gene: TRBD2; CDR3 protein: CASSQKHSGGPFKEQFF; CDR3 DNA: TGCGCCAGCAGTCAAAAGCACTCGGGGGGGCCTTTCAAGGAGCAGTTCTTC
V gene: TRBV7-2; clone size: few; J gene: TRBJ1-1; D gene: -; CDR3 protein: CASSLRQLNTEAFF; CDR3 DNA: TGTGCCAGCAGCTTACGCCAGTTGAACACTGAAGCTTTCTTT
V gene: TRBV7-6; clone size: -; J gene: TRBJ1-1; D gene: -; CDR3 protein: CASSSGYRVEAFF; CDR3 DNA: TGTGCCAGCAGCTCGGGATACAGGGTGGAAGCTTTCTTT
V gene: TRBV11-3; clone size: -; J gene: TRBJ1-6; D gene: -; CDR3 protein: CASSFQGSSYNSPLHF; CDR3 DNA: TGTGCCAGCAGCTTCCAGGGGTCCTCCTATAATTCACCCCTCCACTTT
V gene: TRBV5-1; clone size: few; J gene: TRBJ2-5; D gene: TRBD1; CDR3 protein: CASSLGSGTGQETQYF; CDR3 DNA: TGCGCCAGCAGCTTGGGCTCCGGGACAGGACAAGAGACCCAGTACTTC
V gene: TRBV20-1; clone size: -; J gene: TRBJ1-5; D gene: TRBD1; CDR3 protein: CSAASTGSSNQPQHF; CDR3 DNA: TGCAGTGCCGCCTCGACAGGGAGTAGCAATCAGCCCCAGCATTTT
V gene: TRBV25-1; clone size: many; J gene: TRBJ1-2; D gene: -; CDR3 protein: CASSETGGVGYTF; CDR3 DNA: TGTGCCAGCAGTGAAACCGGGGGAGTCGGCTACACCTTC
V gene: TRBV29-1; clone size: many; J gene: TRBJ1-1; D gene: TRBD1; CDR3 protein: CSVVTGRSTEAFF; CDR3 DNA: TGCAGCGTTGTGACAGGGAGAAGTACTGAAGCTTTCTTT
V gene: TRBV20-1; clone size: -; J gene: TRBJ2-5; D gene: -; CDR3 protein: CSASNTVETQYF; CDR3 DNA: TGCAGTGCTAGCAACACGGTAGAGACCCAGTACTTC
V gene: TRBV4-3; clone size: few; J gene: TRBJ2-3; D gene: TRBD2; CDR3 protein: CASSQGNGGGVADTQYF; CDR3 DNA: TGCGCCAGCAGCCAAGGCAATGGCGGGGGGGTGGCAGATACGCAGTATTTT
V gene: TRBV11-2; clone size: few; J gene: TRBJ2-5; D gene: TRBD1; CDR3 protein: CASSPQDRERKETQYF; CDR3 DNA: TGTGCCAGCAGCCCGCAGGACAGGGAAAGGAAAGAGACCCAGTACTTC
V gene: TRBV7-9; clone size: -; J gene: TRBJ1-2; D gene: TRBD1; CDR3 protein: CASSSAGTGFLLANYGYTF; CDR3 DNA: TGTGCCAGCAGCTCGGCCGGGACAGGTTTTTTACTAGCTAACTATGGCTACACCTTC
V gene: TRBV29-1; clone size: few; J gene: TRBJ1-2; D gene: -; CDR3 protein: CSTQGSYGYTF; CDR3 DNA: TGCAGCACACAGGGATCCTATGGCTACACCTTC
V gene: TRBV5-8; clone size: -; J gene: TRBJ2-3; D gene: -; CDR3 protein: CASSFQGVTDTQYF; CDR3 DNA: TGTGCCAGCAGCTTTCAGGGCGTCACAGATACGCAGTATTTT
V gene: TRBV6-5; clone size: -; J gene: TRBJ2-1; D gene: -; CDR3 protein: CASHPQGSYNEQFF; CDR3 DNA: TGTGCCAGCCACCCCCAGGGGTCCTACAATGAGCAGTTCTTC
V gene: TRBV12-3/TRBV12-4; clone size: -; J gene: TRBJ2-3; D gene: -; CDR3 protein: CATRGAGTDTQYF; CDR3 DNA: TGTGCCACTAGGGGGGCGGGGACAGATACGCAGTATTTT
V gene: TRBV19; clone size: -; J gene: TRBJ1-5; D gene: -; CDR3 protein: CATQDSGNQPQHF; CDR3 DNA: TGTGCCACTCAGGACAGTGGCAATCAGCCCCAGCATTTT
V gene: TRBV4-3; clone size: -; J gene: TRBJ2-5; D gene: -; CDR3 protein: CASSQDWTAQETQYF; CDR3 DNA: TGCGCCAGCAGCCAAGACTGGACGGCCCAAGAGACCCAGTACTTC
V gene: TRBV5-1; clone size: many; J gene: TRBJ2-7; D gene: -; CDR3 protein: CASSPGALNLGEQYF; CDR3 DNA: TGCGCCAGCAGTCCTGGGGCCCTCAATTTAGGCGAGCAGTACTTC
V gene: TRBV2; clone size: few; J gene: TRBJ2-1; D gene: -; CDR3 protein: CASSGSNGYNEQFF; CDR3 DNA: TGTGCCAGCAGTGGGTCGAACGGATACAATGAGCAGTTCTTC
V gene: TRBV7-2; clone size: -; J gene: TRBJ2-1; D gene: -; CDR3 protein: CASSSPGPYNEQFF; CDR3 DNA: TGTGCCAGCAGCTCCCCCGGGCCGTACAATGAGCAGTTCTTC
V gene: TRBV12-3/TRBV12-4; clone size: once; J gene: TRBJ1-2; D gene: -; CDR3 protein: CASWGQRPAGYGYTF; CDR3 DNA: TGTGCCAGCTGGGGACAAAGGCCGGCAGGATATGGCTACACCTTC
V gene: TRBV29-1; clone size: few; J gene: TRBJ2-1; D gene: -; CDR3 protein: CSVEGVLAGGNEQFF; CDR3 DNA: TGCAGCGTTGAAGGGGTCCTAGCTGGGGGGAATGAGCAGTTCTTC
V gene: TRBV7-2; clone size: few; J gene: TRBJ1-5; D gene: -; CDR3 protein: CASSLEVGNQPQHF; CDR3 DNA: TGTGCCAGCAGCTTAGAGGTCGGGAATCAGCCCCAGCATTTT
V gene: TRBV4-3; clone size: few; J gene: TRBJ1-1; D gene: TRBD1; CDR3 protein: CASSRATGLGTEAFF; CDR3 DNA: TGCGCCAGCAGCCGAGCGACAGGGCTCGGCACTGAAGCTTTCTTT